The rows below give T cell receptor beta chains drawn from one sample of a study of CD8 T cells in ankylosing spondylitis. TCRdb processed the 5' RACE reads anew with MiXCR; each CDR3 protein has one entry. The sample carries some 250,000 distinct CDR3 sequences, around 9.2% recorded once. The specimen sequenced was blood, either unsorted or a sorted T cell fraction (not recorded which). Receptors were obtained from a male donor with ankylosing spondylitis or in good health (not recorded which). Both conserved end residues are part of each CDR3. The D gene is left open where the match is weak. Size is omitted from some rows. Given values are once, few, many or a class for expanded clones.

TRBJ2-5 | TRBV19 | . | . | 13 | CASSISLVETQYF | TGTGCCAGTAGTATAAGTCTAGTGGAGACCCAGTACTTC
TRBJ1-1 | TRBV18 | . | few | 16 | CASSPYYQKLNTEAFF | TGTGCCAGCTCACCATATTATCAGAAGTTGAACACTGAAGCTTTCTTT
TRBJ1-2 | TRBV20-1 | . | many | 13 | CSARWESNYGYTF | TGCAGTGCGAGGTGGGAATCTAACTATGGCTACACCTTC
TRBJ1-5 | TRBV20-1 | . | many | 16 | CSARAPRGLSNQPQHF | TGCAGTGCTAGGGCCCCTCGGGGCTTAAGCAATCAGCCCCAGCATTTT
TRBJ2-1 | TRBV15 | . | many | 14 | CATSRVVRYNEQFF | TGTGCCACCAGCAGAGTAGTGCGATACAATGAGCAGTTCTTC
TRBJ2-3 | TRBV5-6 | TRBD2 | many | 17 | CASSLGAGGSFTDTQYF | TGTGCCAGCAGCTTGGGAGCGGGGGGGTCCTTTACAGATACGCAGTATTTT
TRBJ2-4 | TRBV5-6 | TRBD2 | many | 16 | CASSSYSGRGKNIQYF | TGTGCCAGCAGCTCCTACAGCGGGAGGGGTAAAAACATTCAGTACTTC
TRBJ1-2 | TRBV29-1 | TRBD1 | . | 16 | CSVELSGWDRVVGYTF | TGCAGCGTTGAACTTTCCGGATGGGACAGGGTGGTTGGCTACACCTTC
TRBJ1-2 | TRBV30 | . | many | 12 | CAWSTRGNGYTF | TGTGCCTGGAGTACGCGCGGGAATGGCTACACCTTC
TRBJ2-7 | TRBV20-1 | TRBD2 | few | 15 | CSAVLGGGPRYEQYF | TGCAGTGCTGTCCTCGGGGGGGGGCCCCGCTACGAGCAGTACTTC
TRBJ2-1 | TRBV4-3 | TRBD1 | many | 15 | CASSQGQGAYNEQFF | TGCGCCAGCAGCCAAGGACAGGGGGCATACAATGAGCAGTTCTTC
TRBJ1-1 | TRBV29-1 | . | . | 11 | CSVRGTGEAFF | TGCAGCGTCCGGGGGACCGGGGAAGCTTTCTTT
TRBJ2-1 | TRBV15 | TRBD2 | many | 16 | CATSSALAGGYNEQFF | TGTGCCACCAGCAGTGCCCTAGCGGGGGGGTACAATGAGCAGTTCTTC
TRBJ2-3 | TRBV15 | . | many | 13 | CATSSSGTDTQYF | TGTGCCACCAGCAGTAGCGGCACAGATACGCAGTATTTT
TRBJ2-1 | TRBV20-1 | TRBD1 | many | 13 | CSASLTGGNEQFF | TGCAGTGCTAGTCTGACAGGGGGCAATGAGCAGTTCTTC
TRBJ1-3 | TRBV30 | . | few | 12 | CAKEGHGNTIYF | TGTGCGAAGGAGGGGCATGGAAACACCATATATTTT
TRBJ2-5 | TRBV7-2 | TRBD2 | many | 15 | CASSVTAGGGETQYF | TGTGCCAGCAGCGTCACAGCGGGAGGGGGAGAGACCCAGTACTTC
TRBJ2-3 | TRBV11-2 | TRBD1 | few | 18 | CASSFRPGPGQSTDTQYF | TGTGCCAGCAGCTTCCGCCCCGGACCGGGACAGAGCACAGATACGCAGTATTTT
TRBJ2-1 | TRBV27 | TRBD2 | many | 15 | CASSLAGRGGNEQFF | TGTGCCAGCAGTTTAGCGGGGCGGGGGGGGAATGAGCAGTTCTTC
TRBJ2-7 | TRBV12-3/TRBV12-4 | . | many | 13 | CATSGPRPYEQYF | TGTGCCACCTCCGGACCCCGTCCCTACGAGCAGTACTTC
TRBJ1-1 | TRBV20-1 | . | many | 12 | CSAHLLNTEAFF | TGCAGTGCGCATTTACTGAACACTGAAGCTTTCTTT
TRBJ1-2 | TRBV6-1 | . | . | 16 | CASSTLQGGRNYGYTF | TGTGCCAGCAGTACCCTCCAGGGCGGCAGAAACTATGGCTACACCTTC
TRBJ2-3 | TRBV12-3/TRBV12-4 | TRBD1 | many | 15 | CASSLDGTGTDTQYF | TGTGCCAGCAGTTTAGACGGGACAGGCACAGATACGCAGTATTTT
TRBJ2-7 | TRBV6-1 | TRBD2 | many | 14 | CASTRLAGSYEQYF | TGTGCCAGCACTAGACTAGCGGGGTCCTACGAGCAGTACTTC
TRBJ1-6 | TRBV4-2 | . | many | 15 | CASSQEGGGSSPLHF | TGTGCCAGCAGCCAAGAGGGAGGGGGATCTTCACCCCTCCACTTT
TRBJ2-7 | TRBV5-1 | TRBD2 | . | 14 | CASQNDGGTYEQYF | TGCGCCAGCCAAAATGACGGGGGGACCTACGAGCAGTACTTC
TRBJ1-5 | TRBV20-1 | . | many | 12 | CSARGVDQPQHF | TGCAGTGCCCGCGGGGTAGATCAGCCCCAGCATTTT
TRBJ1-6 | TRBV9 | . | many | 16 | CASSVDGGGANSPLHF | TGTGCCAGCAGCGTAGATGGGGGAGGGGCTAATTCACCCCTCCACTTT
TRBJ2-7 | TRBV6-6 | TRBD2 | many | 13 | CASSYELSGWEYF | TGTGCCAGCAGTTACGAGCTTAGCGGGTGGGAGTACTTC
TRBJ1-2 | TRBV20-1 | . | many | 13 | CSATDGANYGYTF | TGCAGTGCTACGGACGGTGCTAACTATGGCTACACCTTC